This T cell receptor beta chain originates from a study of regulatory T cells in long-lasting Graves disease. This clonotype was found many times. Time point defined: persistent/refractory GD, antithyroid drugs over 5 years with positive TRAb. Making the TCR library involved RNA that had been extracted from PBMCs. Construction of TCR beta libraries relied on iRepertoire HTBI primers and on Arm-PCR targeting CDR3 regions. MiXCR, applied by TCRdb to the multiplex PCR reads, yields one record per CDR3 protein. The table has about 430,000 distinct CDR3 sequences, around 23% seen once; the top ten hold roughly an eighth. Sequences were derived from peripheral blood mononuclear cells (PBMCs), sampled when the disease was refractory, from a patient treated with antithyroid drugs. This TCR derives from a female donor with Graves disease.

CDR3 nucleotide sequence: TGTGCCAGCAGTGCTCGGGGTAGATATGGCTACACCTTC. It encodes CASSARGRYGYTF. This sequence joins TRBV2 and TRBJ1-2; D not resolved. The CDR3 loop spans 13 amino acids. In germline, CDR1 is SNHLY, CDR2 FYNNEI. Trimming removed 4 bases at V and 5 bases at J, with 11 bases between.